This T cell receptor (beta chain) was found in a study of blood T cell repertoires in COVID-19. CDR3 length equals 13 residues. Trimming removed 5 bases from V and 6 bases from J, with 11 bases in between. The method was immunoSEQ multiplex PCR; TCRdb's version includes in-frame clones alone and lacks a portion of them. The data show about 160,000 clones, about 85% seen once. The sequence came from a woman between 40 and 55 years old with acute COVID-19. Source material: PBMCs or T cells enriched from blood (not recorded which). The chain couples TRBV12-3 or TRBV12-4 to TRBJ1-5; D is undetermined. Here the CDR3 reads CASSRLGSQPQHF. The DNA for the CDR3 is TGTGCCAGCAGTAGGCTTGGGAGTCAGCCCCAGCATTTT.